This TCR beta chain came from a study of identical twins. Study results and limitations: Out-of-frame sharing of TCR alpha in monozygotic twins was underestimated by models. There was an excess of low generation probability in the out-of-frame alpha sequences that twins shared.

TCRdb ran MiXCR on the 5' RACE reads and lists one entry per CDR3 protein. Seen here are more than 200,000 distinct CDR3 sequences, around a tenth observed once, and the top ten hold 4% to 6%. The CDR3 has 16 amino acids. After removal of 6 bases from V and 0 bases from J, the junction contained 4 bases not matched to a gene. Germline values: CDR1 SGHVS, CDR2 FQNEAQ. On this clonotype itself: As yet, its antigen is unknown.

The gene calls are TRBV7-8 and TRBJ2-6, with 8 bases fitting TRBD1. The receptor was isolated from a woman aged 18-29 years in good health. The material sequenced was memory (CD45RO+) T cells sorted from blood. This chain's CDR3 is CASSRGQGSGANVLTF. CDR3 DNA: TGTGCCAGCAGTCGAGGACAGGGCTCTGGGGCCAACGTCCTGACTTTC.